This passage covers 23 T cell receptor beta chains from one sample sequenced in a study of blood T cell repertoires in COVID-19. Only in-frame clones appear in the TCRdb table, and some are missing; sequencing was by immunoSEQ multiplex PCR. This table holds roughly 40,000 clones, under 85% found once. Input material: peripheral blood. The receptors come from an elderly woman with acute or convalescent COVID-19.

This clone was seen a single time. Here the CDR3 reads CASSVRDRGLFGYTF. CDR3 DNA: TGTGCCAGCAGCGTTAGGGACAGGGGACTTTTTGGCTACACCTTC. The chain recombines TRBV9 with TRBJ1-2, with TRBD1 matching 10 bases. Germline V gene lookup returns CDR1 SGDLS and CDR2 YYNGEE. This CDR3 comprises 15 residues. After removal of 2 bases from V and 7 bases from J, the junction contained 8 bases not matched to a gene.

This clone was seen a handful of times. The chain combines TRBV6-5 with TRBJ1-2; 9 nucleotides match TRBD1. Germline trimming cut 4 bases from V and 6 bases from J; bases unmatched to any gene: 6. Germline CDR1 MNHEY, CDR2 SVGAGI. The CDR3 spans 14 residues. The CDR3 loop reads CASSSTGTGNGYTF. In DNA form, the CDR3 reads TGTGCCAGCAGTTCTACCGGGACAGGGAATGGCTACACCTTC.

CDR3 DNA: TGCGCCAGCAGCACGGGAGGGGACAGGGCCAATTCACCCCTCCACTTT. Its protein product is CASSTGGDRANSPLHF. The chain recombines TRBV5-1 with TRBJ1-6; 9 positions agree with TRBD1. The length of the CDR3 is 16 residues. Looked up from germline, CDR1 is SGHRS and CDR2 is YFSETQ. V dropped 4 bases and J dropped 7; count of bases not matched to a gene: 9.

This chain joins TRBV18 and TRBJ2-1; 11 nucleotides agree with TRBD2. V lost 4 bases and J lost 5; bases outside the gene matches: 7. The CDR3 covers 16 residues. CDR1 KGHSH and CDR2 LQKENI come from the germline V gene. The CDR3 DNA follows: TGTGCCAGCTCACAGACCGGGACTAGCGGAAACAATGAGCAGTTCTTC. Amino acid sequence: CASSQTGTSGNNEQFF.

The gene calls are TRBV6-5 and TRBJ1-1, with D hard to call. This CDR3 is 14 amino acids long. The V gene's germline CDR1 is MNHEY and CDR2 SVGAGI. V lost 5 bases to trimming and J lost 1 base, with 11 bases between them. The CDR3 sequence: CASSREIGNTEAFF. The DNA of the CDR3 is TGTGCCAGCAGTCGAGAGATTGGGAACACTGAAGCTTTCTTT.

The V and J genes are TRBV5-1 and TRBJ2-2; 7 positions agree with TRBD2. The junction had 8 bases not matched to a gene; V was cut back by 6 bases and J by 0 bases. The CDR3 length is 16 residues. Germline V gives CDR1 SGHRS, CDR2 YFSETQ. CDR3: CASTRTGGANTGELFF. As DNA, the CDR3 is TGCGCCAGCACCCGTACGGGGGGAGCGAACACCGGGGAGCTGTTTTTT.

V and J are TRBV30 and TRBJ1-1; TRBD1 is a possible D gene (6 bases). Per the germline V gene, CDR1 is GTSNPN and CDR2 is SVGIG (reference sequence). The V end lost 6 bases, the J end lost 6 bases, and 14 bases lay between the germline ends. This CDR3 comprises 12 residues. In DNA form, the CDR3 reads TGTGCCTGTACTAGGGGGAGCGCTGAAGCTTTCTTT. Translating gives CACTRGSAEAFF.

This clone was recorded only once. The chain has TRBV7-9 and TRBJ2-3; 8 nucleotides line up with TRBD1. The germline V gene encodes CDR1 SEHNR and CDR2 FQNEAQ (reference sequence). The CDR3 runs 13 residues. With 6 bases clipped from V and 14 bases from J, the junction kept 13 bases outside the gene matches. The CDR3 protein is CASSLGTGQSAYF. Written as DNA, the CDR3 is TGTGCCAGCAGTCTCGGGACAGGACAATCGGCGTATTTT.

V is TRBV2 and J is TRBJ1-1; D remains unclear. The germline gives CDR1 SNHLY, CDR2 FYNNEI. The CDR3 runs to 14 residues. V lost 4 bases to trimming and J lost 1 base, with 10 bases between them. CDR3 in amino acids: CASSATAQNTEAFF. The CDR3 DNA sequence: TGTGCCAGCAGTGCTACAGCACAGAACACTGAAGCTTTCTTT. Full variable domain (missing parts from reference TRBV2 and TRBJ1-1): EPEVTQTPSHQVTQMGQEVILRCVPISNHLYFYWYRQILGQKVEFLVSFYNNEISEKSEIFDDQFSVERPDGSNFTLKIRSTKLEDSAMYFCASSATAQNTEAFFGQGTRLTVV.

The V gene is TRBV10-3, the J gene TRBJ2-7; maybe TRBD2 (6 bases). V lost 0 bases and J lost 9, with 9 bases in between. Germline-derived CDR1 and CDR2 are ENHRY and SYGVKD. This CDR3 contains 12 residues. The CDR3 DNA sequence: TGTGCCATCAGTGAGTCGATCGGGAGGCAGTACTTC. Translating it yields CAISESIGRQYF.

CDR3 in DNA: TGTGCCAGTAGTATAGTCGGACTAGGTGGTGAGCAGTTCTTC. Its translation: CASSIVGLGGEQFF. V and J are TRBV19 and TRBJ2-1; TRBD2 aligns across 7 bases. V lost 1 base to trimming and J lost 9 bases; unmatched junction nucleotides: 6. CDR1 and CDR2 (germline): LNHDA, SQIVND (reference sequence). The CDR3 is 14 residues long.

This clone is a singleton in its sample. The chain joins TRBV12-3 or TRBV12-4 to TRBJ1-1; D is unresolved. The ends were cut back, 11 bases at V and 1 base at J, with 11 bases in the middle. CDR3 length: 12 amino acids. The CDR3 here is CASEITNTEAFF. The CDR3 DNA follows: TGTGCCTCGGAGATAACGAACACTGAAGCTTTCTTT.

V is TRBV27 and J is TRBJ1-2, with 7 bases lining up with TRBD1. The V gene's germline CDR1 is MNHEY and CDR2 SMNVEV (reference sequence). The CDR3 has 14 amino acids. V gave up 6 bases and J gave up 2 bases; unmatched junction bases: 6. CDR3 in amino acids: CASRLTGSNYGYTF. The CDR3 nucleotides are TGTGCCAGCAGGCTGACAGGGTCAAACTATGGCTACACCTTC.

This chain connects TRBV18 to TRBJ2-1, with TRBD1 as a possible D gene (5 bases). V was shortened by 2 bases and J by 3 bases, with 11 bases between the two germline ends. Germline CDR1 and CDR2: KGHSH and LQKENI. The CDR3 has 15 amino acids. The CDR3 sequence: CASSPRQNLYNEQFF. The CDR3 region has the DNA TGTGCCAGCTCACCAAGACAGAATCTCTACAATGAGCAGTTCTTC.

The chain is built from TRBV24-1 and TRBJ2-2; 11 nucleotides align to TRBD2. The junction had 6 bases not matched to a gene; V was cut back by 1 base and J by 6 bases. Germline assignment: CDR1 KGHDR and CDR2 SFDVKD. There are 17 residues in the CDR3. The CDR3 is CATSDLLIAGGAGELFF. DNA for the CDR3: TGTGCCACCAGTGATTTATTAATAGCGGGAGGGGCCGGGGAGCTGTTTTTT.

V gene TRBV5-4 combines with J gene TRBJ2-2; the D gene is possibly TRBD2 (5 bases). The V end lost 1 base, the J end lost 4 bases, and 8 bases lay between the germline ends. Germline loops: CDR1 SGHNT, CDR2 YYREEE (reference sequence). The CDR3 runs to 14 residues. The CDR3 DNA reads TGTGCCAGCAGCTTGCGGGGTCCCACCGGGGAGCTGTTTTTT. It yields the protein CASSLRGPTGELFF.

This rearrangement joins TRBV28 to TRBJ2-3; the match to TRBD2 covers 13 bases. The length of the CDR3 is 17 residues. V lost 7 bases to trimming and J lost 0 bases; unmatched junction nucleotides: 7. Germline V gene lookup returns CDR1 MDHEN and CDR2 SYDVKM. The CDR3 loop is CASIPTSGGSSTDTQYF. DNA of the CDR3: TGTGCCAGCATCCCGACTAGCGGGGGGTCTAGCACAGATACGCAGTATTTT.

The chain uses TRBV7-8 and TRBJ2-1; 12 bases fit TRBD1. V was pared by 9 bases and J by 4 bases, with 13 bases of the junction left unmatched. The length of the CDR3 is 17 residues. Germline V gene data show CDR1 as SGHVS and CDR2 as FQNEAQ. The CDR3 DNA reads TGTGCCAGTTTAATCGGGGGACAGGGGGCTGCTTACAATGAGCAGTTCTTC. Its translation is CASLIGGQGAAYNEQFF.

The chain has TRBV9 and TRBJ1-2; no reliable D call. With 0 bases removed from V and 0 bases from J, the gap between germline ends came to 9 bases. The germline CDR1 and CDR2 sequences are SGDLS and YYNGEE. The CDR3 is 15 residues long. The CDR3 region is CASSVALTPNYGYTF. Written as DNA, the CDR3 is TGTGCCAGCAGCGTAGCTCTTACACCTAACTATGGCTACACCTTC.

The CDR3 DNA sequence: TGTGCCAGCAGCTTATTAGCGGGAGATCAAGAGACCCAGTACTTC. Translation gives CASSLLAGDQETQYF. The rearrangement links TRBV7-9 to TRBJ2-5; TRBD2 matches 9 bases. The CDR3 covers 15 residues. With 2 bases clipped from V and 2 bases from J, the junction kept 3 bases outside the gene matches. Per the germline V gene, CDR1 is SEHNR and CDR2 is FQNEAQ (reference sequence).

The V call is TRBV13, the J call TRBJ1-1; a weak D match, TRBD1 (5 bases). The length of the CDR3 is 14 residues. With 6 bases removed from V and 5 bases from J, the gap between germline ends came to 16 bases. CDR1 is PRHDT, CDR2 FYEKMQ, per germline (reference sequence). The CDR3 region is CASRWLGLRTEAFF. Here the CDR3 DNA reads TGTGCCAGCAGGTGGTTGGGACTCCGTACTGAAGCTTTCTTT.

The gene calls are TRBV2 and TRBJ1-4, with D unresolved. This CDR3 spans 15 amino acids. Between the trimmed V and J ends, which lost 0 bases and 8 bases, there was a span of 13 bases. Per the germline V gene, CDR1 is SNHLY and CDR2 is FYNNEI. The CDR3 nucleotides are TGTGCCAGCAGTGAAGCGCTTCTTACGGGAGAAAAACTGTTTTTT. Its protein product is CASSEALLTGEKLFF.

This chain joins TRBV19 and TRBJ2-7, with 8 positions matching TRBD2. The germline CDR1 and CDR2 sequences are LNHDA and SQIVND (reference sequence). V was pared by 7 bases and J by 4 bases, with 15 bases of the junction left unmatched. The CDR3 length is 16 residues. Here the CDR3 reads CASNGLGGRKGYEQYF. CDR3 bases: TGTGCCAGTAATGGTTTGGGCGGGAGGAAGGGATACGAGCAGTACTTC.